This T cell receptor (beta chain) came from a study of cytomegalovirus exposure and HLA in healthy donors. Looking at the study overall: In a previous analysis, 100 million to 140 million unique TCR beta sequences were found from some 180 million T cells. Study observations and caveats: Approximately 17,000 TCR beta sequences were associated with HLA alleles at 0.05 false discovery rate in a later analysis. The listing of about 150 TCR beta chains classed them as cytomegalovirus-associated.

The CDR3 loop spans 13 amino acids. Germline-derived CDR1 and CDR2 are SGHVS and FQNEAQ. V gave up 4 bases and J gave up 7 bases, with 14 bases separating them. With respect to this clone: Its antigen is unidentified.

PCR employed 60 Vbeta and 13 Jbeta primers. The table came from immunoSEQ multiplex PCR; TCRdb's copy has only in-frame clones and leaves some out. Its table records some 82,000 clones. This sequence joins TRBV7-8 and TRBJ2-7, with D possibly being TRBD1 (7 bases). Sequencing input: PBMCs. This clonotype was sampled from a woman between 25 and 40 years old in good health and CMV-seronegative. CDR3 residues: CASSSQGGVEQYF. CDR3 sequence (DNA): TGTGCCAGCAGCTCCCAGGGGGGTGTGGAGCAGTACTTC.